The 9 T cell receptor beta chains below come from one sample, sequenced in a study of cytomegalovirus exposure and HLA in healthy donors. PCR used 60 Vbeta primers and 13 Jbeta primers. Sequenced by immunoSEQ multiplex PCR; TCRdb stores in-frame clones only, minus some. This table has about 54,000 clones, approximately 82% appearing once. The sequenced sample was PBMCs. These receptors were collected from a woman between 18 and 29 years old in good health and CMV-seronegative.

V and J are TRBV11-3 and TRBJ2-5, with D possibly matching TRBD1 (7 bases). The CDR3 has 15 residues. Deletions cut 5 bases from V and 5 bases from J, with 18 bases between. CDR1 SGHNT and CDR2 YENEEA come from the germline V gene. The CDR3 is CASSQGGLILETQYF. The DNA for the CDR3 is TGTGCCAGCAGCCAGGGGGGCCTCATATTGGAGACCCAGTACTTC.

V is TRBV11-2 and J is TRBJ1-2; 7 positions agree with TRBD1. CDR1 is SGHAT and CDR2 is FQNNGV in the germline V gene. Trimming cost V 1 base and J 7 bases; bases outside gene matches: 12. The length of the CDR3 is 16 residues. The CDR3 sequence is CASSLGRDSGVVGYTF. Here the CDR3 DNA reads TGTGCCAGCAGCTTAGGGCGGGACAGCGGCGTAGTTGGCTACACCTTC.

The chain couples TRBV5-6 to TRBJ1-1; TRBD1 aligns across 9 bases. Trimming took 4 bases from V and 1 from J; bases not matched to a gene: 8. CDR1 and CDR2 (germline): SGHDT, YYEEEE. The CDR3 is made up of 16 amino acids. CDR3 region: CASSAGTGFGNTEAFF. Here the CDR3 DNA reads TGTGCCAGCAGCGCCGGGACAGGGTTTGGGAACACTGAAGCTTTCTTT.

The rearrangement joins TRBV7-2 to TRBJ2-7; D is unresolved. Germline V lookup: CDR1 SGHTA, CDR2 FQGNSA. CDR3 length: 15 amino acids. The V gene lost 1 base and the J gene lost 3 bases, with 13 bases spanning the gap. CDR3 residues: CASSLGGSKVYEQYF. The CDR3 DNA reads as TGTGCCAGCAGCTTAGGCGGCTCCAAGGTCTACGAGCAGTACTTC.

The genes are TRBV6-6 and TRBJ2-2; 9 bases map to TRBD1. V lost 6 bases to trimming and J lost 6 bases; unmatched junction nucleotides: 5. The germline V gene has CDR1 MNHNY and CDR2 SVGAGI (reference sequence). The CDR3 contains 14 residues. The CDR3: CASSAGQGSGELFF. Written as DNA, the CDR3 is TGTGCCAGCAGCGCTGGACAGGGGTCCGGGGAGCTGTTTTTT.

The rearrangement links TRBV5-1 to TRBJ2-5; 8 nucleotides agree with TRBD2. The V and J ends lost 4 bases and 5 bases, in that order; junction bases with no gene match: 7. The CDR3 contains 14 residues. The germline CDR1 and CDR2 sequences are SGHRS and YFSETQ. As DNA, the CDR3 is TGCGCCAGCAGCCCGAGGCGGGGGGAGGAGACCCAGTACTTC. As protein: CASSPRRGEETQYF.

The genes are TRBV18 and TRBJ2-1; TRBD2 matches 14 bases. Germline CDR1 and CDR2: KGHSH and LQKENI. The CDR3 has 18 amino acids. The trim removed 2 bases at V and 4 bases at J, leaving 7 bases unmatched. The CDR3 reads CASSPSGTSGSSYNEQFF. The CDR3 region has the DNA TGTGCCAGCTCACCATCCGGGACTAGCGGGAGCTCTTACAATGAGCAGTTCTTC.

The CDR3 spells CASSYNPDRGSPGYTF. DNA of the CDR3: TGTGCCAGCAGTTACAATCCGGACAGGGGGAGTCCGGGCTACACCTTC. The V call is TRBV6-6, the J call TRBJ1-2, with 10 bases fitting TRBD1. Looked up from germline, CDR1 is MNHNY and CDR2 is SVGAGI (reference sequence). This CDR3 is built from 16 residues. The V gene end was trimmed by 2 bases and the J gene end by 8 bases; junction bases not matched to a gene: 11.

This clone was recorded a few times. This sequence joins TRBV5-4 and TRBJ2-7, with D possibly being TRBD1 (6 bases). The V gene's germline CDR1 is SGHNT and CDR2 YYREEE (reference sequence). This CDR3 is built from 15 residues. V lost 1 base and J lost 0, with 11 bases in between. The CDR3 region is CASSLSGTLSYEQYF. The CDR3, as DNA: TGTGCCAGCAGCTTGTCCGGGACACTCTCCTACGAGCAGTACTTC. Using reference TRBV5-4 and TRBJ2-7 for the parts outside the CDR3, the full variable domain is ETGVTQSPTHLIKTRGQQVTLRCSSQSGHNTVSWYQQALGQGPQFIFQYYREEENGRGNFPPRFSGLQFPNYSSELNVNALELDDSALYLCASSLSGTLSYEQYFGPGTRLTVT.